This TCR beta chain stems from a study of control samples from healthy donors and cancer patients. Assay used: immunoSEQ multiplex PCR; TCRdb lists only in-frame clones, some missing. The sample carries 90,000 or so clones, around 89% recorded once. Germline CDR1 is SGHDT and CDR2 is YYEEEE. Trimming took off 6 bases at V and 1 base at J, with 13 bases between the two ends. The CDR3 runs 14 residues. The TCR was taken from a woman between 70 and 85 years old in good health. This chain links TRBV5-6 with TRBJ1-1, with a weak D call TRBD1 (5 bases). The specimen sequenced was blood. The CDR3, as DNA: TGTGCCAGCACCTCCGTGGGGGGGAACACTGAAGCTTTCTTT. Protein sequence: CASTSVGGNTEAFF.